This T cell receptor (beta chain) was profiled in a study of CD8 T cells in ankylosing spondylitis. Study findings and constraints: Reported data indicate significant enrichment of disease-linked clones within matched ankylosing spondylitis synovial fluid.

CDR1 and CDR2 from the germline V gene are SGHTA and FQGTGA. CDR3 length: 14 residues. V gave up 8 bases and J gave up 5 bases; unmatched junction bases: 10. TCRdb itself ran the 5' RACE reads through MiXCR, one entry per CDR3 protein. The sample carries 200,000 or so distinct CDR3 sequences, 10% to 15% recorded once. This clonotype was seen at least ten times. Antigen unknown. The sequenced sample was blood, either unsorted or a sorted T cell fraction (not recorded which). The chain recombines TRBV7-3 with TRBJ2-3; 7 bases agree with TRBD2. This TCR came from a female donor with ankylosing spondylitis or in good health (not recorded which). CDR3 in amino acids: CASGLGTIGDTQYF. The DNA for the CDR3 is TGTGCCAGCGGACTTGGGACTATAGGAGATACGCAGTATTTT.